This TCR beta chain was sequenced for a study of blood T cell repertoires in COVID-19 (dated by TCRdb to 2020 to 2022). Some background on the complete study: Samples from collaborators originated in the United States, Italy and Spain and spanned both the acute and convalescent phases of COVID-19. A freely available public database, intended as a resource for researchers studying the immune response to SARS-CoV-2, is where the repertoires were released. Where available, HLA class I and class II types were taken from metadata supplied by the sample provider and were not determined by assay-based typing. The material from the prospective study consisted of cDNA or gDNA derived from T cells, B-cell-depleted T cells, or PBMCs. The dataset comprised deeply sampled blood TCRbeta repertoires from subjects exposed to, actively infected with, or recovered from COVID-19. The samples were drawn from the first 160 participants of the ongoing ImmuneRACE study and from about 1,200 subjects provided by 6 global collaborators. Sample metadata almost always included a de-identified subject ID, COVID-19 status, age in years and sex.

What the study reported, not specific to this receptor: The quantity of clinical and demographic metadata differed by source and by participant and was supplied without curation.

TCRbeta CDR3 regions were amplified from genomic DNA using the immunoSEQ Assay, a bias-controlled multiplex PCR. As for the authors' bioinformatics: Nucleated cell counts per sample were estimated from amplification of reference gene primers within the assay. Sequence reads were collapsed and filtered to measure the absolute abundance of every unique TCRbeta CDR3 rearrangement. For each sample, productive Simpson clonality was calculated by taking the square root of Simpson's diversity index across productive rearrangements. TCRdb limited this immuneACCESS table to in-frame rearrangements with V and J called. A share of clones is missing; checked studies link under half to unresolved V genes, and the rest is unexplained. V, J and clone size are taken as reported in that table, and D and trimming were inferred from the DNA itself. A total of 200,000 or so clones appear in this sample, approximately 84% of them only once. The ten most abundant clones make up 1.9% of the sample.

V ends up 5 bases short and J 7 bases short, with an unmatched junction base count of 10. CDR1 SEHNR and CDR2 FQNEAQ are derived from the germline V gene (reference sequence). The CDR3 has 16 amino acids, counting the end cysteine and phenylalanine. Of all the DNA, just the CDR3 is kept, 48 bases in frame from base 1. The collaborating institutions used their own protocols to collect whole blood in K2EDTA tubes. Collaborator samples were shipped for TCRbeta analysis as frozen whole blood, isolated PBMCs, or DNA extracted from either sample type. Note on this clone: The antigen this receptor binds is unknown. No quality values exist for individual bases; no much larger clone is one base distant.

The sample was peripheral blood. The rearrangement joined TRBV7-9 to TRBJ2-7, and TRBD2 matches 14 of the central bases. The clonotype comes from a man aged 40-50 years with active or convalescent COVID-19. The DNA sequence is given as TGTGCCAGCAGCCGCTCCGGGACTAGCGGGGGAGTTGAGCAGTACTTC. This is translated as CASSRSGTSGGVEQYF.